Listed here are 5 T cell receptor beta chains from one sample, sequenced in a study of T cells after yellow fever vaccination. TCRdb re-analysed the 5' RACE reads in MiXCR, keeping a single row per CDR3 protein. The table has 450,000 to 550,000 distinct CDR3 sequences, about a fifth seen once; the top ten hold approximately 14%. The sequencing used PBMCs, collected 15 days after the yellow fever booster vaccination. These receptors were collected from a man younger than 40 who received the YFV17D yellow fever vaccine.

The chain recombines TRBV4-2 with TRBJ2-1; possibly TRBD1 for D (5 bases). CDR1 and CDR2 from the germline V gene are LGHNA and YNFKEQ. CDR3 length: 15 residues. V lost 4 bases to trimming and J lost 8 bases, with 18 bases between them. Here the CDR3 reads CASSLKGSRSHEQFF. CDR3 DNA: TGTGCCAGCAGCCTCAAGGGGTCTAGGTCCCATGAGCAGTTCTTC.

CDR3 region: CASSMTGGYQPQHF. The CDR3 DNA is TGTGCCAGCAGTATGACAGGGGGCTATCAGCCCCAGCATTTT. This sequence joins TRBV12-3 or TRBV12-4 and TRBJ1-5; TRBD1 matches 10 bases. Trimming cost V 5 bases and J 5 bases; bases outside gene matches: 3. The CDR3 spans 14 residues.

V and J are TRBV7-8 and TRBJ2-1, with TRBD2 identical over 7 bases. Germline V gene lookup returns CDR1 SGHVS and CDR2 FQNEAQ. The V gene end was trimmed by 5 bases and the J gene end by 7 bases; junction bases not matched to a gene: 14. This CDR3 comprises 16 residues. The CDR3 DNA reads TGTGCCAGCAGCCTCGGCCGGATAGCGGGCAGGAATGAGCAGTTCTTC. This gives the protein CASSLGRIAGRNEQFF.

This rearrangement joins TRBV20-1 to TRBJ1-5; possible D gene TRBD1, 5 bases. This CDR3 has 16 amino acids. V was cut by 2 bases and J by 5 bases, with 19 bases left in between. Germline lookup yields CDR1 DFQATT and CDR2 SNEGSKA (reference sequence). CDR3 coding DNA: TGCAGTGCTAGACGAGCTAGGGCAGGGAGAGATCAGCCCCAGCATTTT. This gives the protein CSARRARAGRDQPQHF.

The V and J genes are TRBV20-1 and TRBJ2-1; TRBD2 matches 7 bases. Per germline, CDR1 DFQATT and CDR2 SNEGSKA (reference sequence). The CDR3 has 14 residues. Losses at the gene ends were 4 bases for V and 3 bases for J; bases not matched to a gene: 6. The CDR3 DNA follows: TGCAGTGCTATCTCTACTAGCGACTACAATGAGCAGTTCTTC. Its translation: CSAISTSDYNEQFF.